This T cell receptor (beta chain) was retrieved from a study of T cell repertoires in cytomegalovirus infection. Study at large: Both CMV infection and a matching HLA type were indicated by public TCR beta signatures.

The V end was cut by 4 bases, the J end by 4 bases, with 11 bases between. CDR3 length: 14 amino acids. Germline assignment: CDR1 SGHTA and CDR2 FQGNSA. Study conclusions and caveats: Clonotype analysis showed dominance of the ex vivo response by HLA-C-restricted CMV-specific TCR beta clonotypes.

This clonotype was counted only a few times. No antigen is known for it. MiXCR was run by TCRdb on the reads, yielding one entry per CDR3 protein. The sample includes under 850,000 distinct CDR3 sequences, about 30% of them seen just once. The sequencing used cultured PBMCs, collected from culture after CMV antigen stimulation. This clonotype originated in a human donor in good health (CMV status not recorded). Some clones in this sample may be carry-over from other donors' samples. The chain joins TRBV7-2 to TRBJ1-3; the D is unclear. The CDR3 coding sequence is TGTGCCAGCAGCTCCCCAGCCCGGGGAAACACCATATATTTT. This gives the protein CASSSPARGNTIYF.